This TCR beta chain was obtained from a study of shared clonotypes between healthy human individuals. Clones were sequenced by immunoSEQ multiplex PCR, and TCRdb holds only the in-frame ones, with some missing. The sample records 1.4 million or so clones, approximately 98.5% being singletons. The germline gives CDR1 MNHEY, CDR2 SVGAGI. The CDR3 extends over 13 amino acids. V lost 4 bases and J 4 bases, leaving 10 bases between the germline ends. Specimen: naive CD4+ T cells sorted from blood. Subset denoted: CD45RA+ positively selected. The TCR was taken from a man aged 25-40 years in good health. The chain has TRBV6-5 and TRBJ2-5, with D tentatively TRBD2 (6 bases). This CDR3 reads CASSWRGRETQYF. In DNA, the CDR3 is TGTGCCAGCAGTTGGCGGGGACGAGAGACCCAGTACTTC.